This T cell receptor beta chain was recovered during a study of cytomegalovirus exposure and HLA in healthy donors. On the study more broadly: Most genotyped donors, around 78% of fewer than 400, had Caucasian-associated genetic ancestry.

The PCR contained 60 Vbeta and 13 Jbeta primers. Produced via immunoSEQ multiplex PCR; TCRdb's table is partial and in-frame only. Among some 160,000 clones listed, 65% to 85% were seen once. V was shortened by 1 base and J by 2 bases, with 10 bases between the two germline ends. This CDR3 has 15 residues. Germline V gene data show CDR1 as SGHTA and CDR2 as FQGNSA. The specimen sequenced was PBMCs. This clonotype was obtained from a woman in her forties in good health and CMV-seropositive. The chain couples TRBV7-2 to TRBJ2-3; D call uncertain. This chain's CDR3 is CASSLVGYNTDTQYF. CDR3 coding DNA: TGTGCCAGCAGCTTAGTCGGGTATAACACAGATACGCAGTATTTT.